This is a list of T cell receptor beta chains from one sample in a study of CD8 T cells in ankylosing spondylitis. TCRdb re-called the 5' RACE reads with MiXCR, one entry per CDR3 protein. Of under 120,000 distinct CDR3 sequences listed, nearly 25% are singletons. Sequencing was performed on synovial fluid, either unsorted or a sorted T cell fraction (not recorded which). The receptors come from a male donor with ankylosing spondylitis. Both conserved end residues are part of each CDR3. A D gene is named only where the DNA matches it firmly. The size field is filled for only some rows; it gives once, few, many or a size class.

V gene: TRBV12-3/TRBV12-4; D gene: NA; clone size: few; J gene: TRBJ1-3; CDR3 protein: CASMDSGNTIYF; CDR3 DNA: TGTGCCAGCATGGACTCTGGAAACACCATATATTTT
V gene: TRBV3-1; D gene: NA; clone size: few; J gene: TRBJ1-1; CDR3 protein: CASSQDPDIEAFF; CDR3 DNA: TGTGCCAGCAGCCAAGATCCCGATATTGAAGCTTTCTTT
V gene: TRBV7-9; D gene: NA; clone size: NA; J gene: TRBJ1-1; CDR3 protein: CASSLSQFPNRAFF; CDR3 DNA: TGTGCCAGCAGCTTAAGTCAGTTCCCAAACCGGGCTTTCTTT
V gene: TRBV20-1; D gene: NA; clone size: NA; J gene: TRBJ2-2; CDR3 protein: CSAGGLSNTGELFF; CDR3 DNA: TGCAGTGCCGGGGGCCTTTCGAACACCGGGGAGCTGTTTTTT
V gene: TRBV29-1; D gene: NA; clone size: NA; J gene: TRBJ2-3; CDR3 protein: CSVVLGWGSGYTDTQYF; CDR3 DNA: TGCAGCGTTGTCCTCGGCTGGGGTAGCGGCTACACAGATACGCAGTATTTT
V gene: TRBV29-1; D gene: NA; clone size: few; J gene: TRBJ2-1; CDR3 protein: CSVDKRELAGRNEQFF; CDR3 DNA: TGCAGCGTTGATAAAAGGGAACTTGCGGGGAGAAATGAGCAGTTCTTC
V gene: TRBV5-1; D gene: TRBD1; clone size: few; J gene: TRBJ2-4; CDR3 protein: CASSSPGQRKNIQYF; CDR3 DNA: TGCGCCAGCAGCTCACCGGGACAGAGAAAAAACATTCAGTACTTC
V gene: TRBV27; D gene: NA; clone size: few; J gene: TRBJ1-5; CDR3 protein: CASSPRSLGSNQPQHF; CDR3 DNA: TGTGCCAGCAGTCCCCGCTCACTTGGGAGCAATCAGCCCCAGCATTTT
V gene: TRBV5-5; D gene: TRBD2; clone size: NA; J gene: TRBJ2-5; CDR3 protein: CASSLLAGDGETQYF; CDR3 DNA: TGTGCCAGCAGCTTGCTGGCGGGAGACGGAGAGACCCAGTACTTC
V gene: TRBV14; D gene: NA; clone size: NA; J gene: TRBJ2-2; CDR3 protein: CASSQVNTGELFF; CDR3 DNA: TGTGCCAGCAGCCAAGTGAACACCGGGGAGCTGTTTTTT
V gene: TRBV2; D gene: NA; clone size: once; J gene: TRBJ2-4; CDR3 protein: CASMDWGSDIQYF; CDR3 DNA: TGTGCCAGCATGGACTGGGGTAGCGACATTCAGTACTTC
V gene: TRBV6-1; D gene: NA; clone size: NA; J gene: TRBJ2-4; CDR3 protein: CASSPQLETIQYF; CDR3 DNA: TGTGCCAGCAGCCCTCAACTAGAGACCATTCAGTACTTC
V gene: TRBV7-2; D gene: NA; clone size: many; J gene: TRBJ2-5; CDR3 protein: CASDNLGQGNQETQYF; CDR3 DNA: TGTGCCAGCGACAATCTGGGGCAGGGTAATCAAGAGACCCAGTACTTC
V gene: TRBV12-3/TRBV12-4; D gene: NA; clone size: many; J gene: TRBJ2-3; CDR3 protein: CASSWAGPDTQYF; CDR3 DNA: TGTGCCAGCAGTTGGGCCGGCCCAGATACGCAGTATTTT
V gene: TRBV29-1; D gene: NA; clone size: few; J gene: TRBJ1-1; CDR3 protein: CSVEDSAGETEAFF; CDR3 DNA: TGCAGCGTTGAAGATTCGGCAGGGGAGACTGAAGCTTTCTTT
V gene: TRBV7-2; D gene: TRBD1; clone size: NA; J gene: TRBJ2-5; CDR3 protein: CASSDRGRETQYF; CDR3 DNA: TGTGCCAGCAGCGACAGGGGCCGGGAGACCCAGTACTTC
V gene: TRBV5-5; D gene: TRBD2; clone size: few; J gene: TRBJ2-3; CDR3 protein: CASSTGGAPTDTQYF; CDR3 DNA: TGTGCCAGCAGTACCGGGGGGGCTCCCACAGATACGCAGTATTTT
V gene: TRBV12-3/TRBV12-4; D gene: TRBD2; clone size: many; J gene: TRBJ2-5; CDR3 protein: CASRIAGAGETQYF; CDR3 DNA: TGTGCCAGCAGGATAGCGGGAGCGGGAGAGACCCAGTACTTC
V gene: TRBV4-2; D gene: TRBD2; clone size: NA; J gene: TRBJ2-1; CDR3 protein: CASSQNGAGAPYEQFF; CDR3 DNA: TGTGCCAGCAGCCAAAATGGGGCGGGAGCACCCTATGAGCAGTTCTTC
V gene: TRBV6-1; D gene: TRBD2; clone size: NA; J gene: TRBJ2-1; CDR3 protein: CASSGGTSGTYNEQFF; CDR3 DNA: TGTGCCAGCAGTGGAGGGACTAGCGGGACCTACAATGAGCAGTTCTTC
V gene: TRBV9; D gene: TRBD1; clone size: NA; J gene: TRBJ1-1; CDR3 protein: CASSPSRGGDTEAFF; CDR3 DNA: TGTGCCAGCAGCCCTAGCAGGGGGGGAGACACTGAAGCTTTCTTT
V gene: TRBV7-9; D gene: NA; clone size: NA; J gene: TRBJ2-3; CDR3 protein: CASSLAGLADTQYF; CDR3 DNA: TGTGCCAGCAGCTTAGCGGGCCTGGCAGATACGCAGTATTTT
V gene: TRBV6-1; D gene: TRBD1; clone size: few; J gene: TRBJ2-1; CDR3 protein: CASSRQGQNNEQFF; CDR3 DNA: TGTGCCAGCAGCCGACAGGGCCAAAACAATGAGCAGTTCTTC
V gene: TRBV5-1; D gene: NA; clone size: NA; J gene: TRBJ1-2; CDR3 protein: CASSLSRSYGYTF; CDR3 DNA: TGCGCCAGCAGCTTGAGCAGAAGCTATGGCTACACCTTC
V gene: TRBV7-9; D gene: TRBD1; clone size: many; J gene: TRBJ1-1; CDR3 protein: CASSPGQGAETEAFF; CDR3 DNA: TGTGCCAGCAGCCCCGGACAGGGGGCTGAAACTGAAGCTTTCTTT
V gene: TRBV24-1; D gene: TRBD1; clone size: few; J gene: TRBJ2-2; CDR3 protein: CATSDPGQGYTGELFF; CDR3 DNA: TGTGCCACCAGTGACCCGGGACAGGGCTATACCGGGGAGCTGTTTTTT
V gene: TRBV20-1; D gene: NA; clone size: few; J gene: TRBJ2-3; CDR3 protein: CSAKTGTDTQYF; CDR3 DNA: TGCAGTGCTAAGACTGGCACAGATACGCAGTATTTT
V gene: TRBV6-1; D gene: NA; clone size: NA; J gene: TRBJ2-7; CDR3 protein: CATVDQGHQYSYEQYF; CDR3 DNA: TGTGCCACCGTCGACCAGGGACACCAATACTCCTACGAGCAGTACTTC
V gene: TRBV12-3/TRBV12-4; D gene: NA; clone size: many; J gene: TRBJ1-4; CDR3 protein: CASSSPRLEKLFF; CDR3 DNA: TGTGCCAGCAGTAGCCCTCGGCTGGAAAAACTGTTTTTT
V gene: TRBV20-1; D gene: NA; clone size: NA; J gene: TRBJ1-5; CDR3 protein: CSARTVDSNQPQHF; CDR3 DNA: TGCAGTGCTAGAACGGTTGATAGCAATCAGCCCCAGCATTTT
V gene: TRBV6-2/TRBV6-3; D gene: TRBD2; clone size: few; J gene: TRBJ2-3; CDR3 protein: CASSKGLAGSTDTQYF; CDR3 DNA: TGTGCCAGCAGTAAAGGACTAGCGGGGAGCACAGATACGCAGTATTTT
V gene: TRBV3-1; D gene: NA; clone size: NA; J gene: TRBJ1-5; CDR3 protein: CASSQGTVSNQPQHF; CDR3 DNA: TGTGCCAGCAGCCAAGGGACGGTTAGCAATCAGCCCCAGCATTTT
V gene: TRBV12-3/TRBV12-4; D gene: NA; clone size: few; J gene: TRBJ1-5; CDR3 protein: CASSSLGGQPQHF; CDR3 DNA: TGTGCCAGCAGCTCCCTCGGGGGGCAGCCCCAGCATTTT
V gene: TRBV9; D gene: NA; clone size: NA; J gene: TRBJ1-6; CDR3 protein: CASSVAMGQLNSPLHF; CDR3 DNA: TGTGCCAGCAGCGTAGCAATGGGACAACTTAATTCACCCCTCCACTTT
V gene: TRBV27; D gene: TRBD1; clone size: few; J gene: TRBJ1-6; CDR3 protein: CASSSGQDAYNSPLHF; CDR3 DNA: TGTGCCAGCAGTTCGGGACAGGATGCGTATAATTCACCCCTCCACTTT
V gene: TRBV20-1; D gene: NA; clone size: NA; J gene: TRBJ2-1; CDR3 protein: CSASPTPGRAYNEQFF; CDR3 DNA: TGCAGTGCTAGTCCCACACCGGGACGAGCCTACAATGAGCAGTTCTTC
V gene: TRBV5-4; D gene: TRBD2; clone size: NA; J gene: TRBJ2-4; CDR3 protein: CASSRRLAGDPKNIQYF; CDR3 DNA: TGTGCCAGCAGCCGAAGACTAGCGGGAGATCCCAAAAACATTCAGTACTTC
V gene: TRBV5-1; D gene: NA; clone size: few; J gene: TRBJ2-2; CDR3 protein: CASSSILTAGELFF; CDR3 DNA: TGCGCCAGCAGCTCTATCTTAACGGCCGGGGAGCTGTTTTTT
V gene: TRBV24-1; D gene: TRBD2; clone size: many; J gene: TRBJ2-7; CDR3 protein: CATSTSGAYEQYF; CDR3 DNA: TGTGCCACCTCGACTAGCGGAGCCTACGAGCAGTACTTC
V gene: TRBV12-3/TRBV12-4; D gene: TRBD1; clone size: NA; J gene: TRBJ2-1; CDR3 protein: CASTSTGGENEQFF; CDR3 DNA: TGTGCCAGCACCTCGACAGGGGGCGAGAATGAGCAGTTCTTC
V gene: TRBV20-1; D gene: NA; clone size: NA; J gene: TRBJ2-3; CDR3 protein: CSASVAGTDTQYF; CDR3 DNA: TGCAGTGCTAGTGTAGCGGGCACAGATACGCAGTATTTT
V gene: TRBV5-6; D gene: NA; clone size: many; J gene: TRBJ2-4; CDR3 protein: CASKAPSEGGIQYF; CDR3 DNA: TGTGCCAGCAAAGCCCCTAGCGAAGGGGGCATTCAGTACTTC
V gene: TRBV2; D gene: NA; clone size: NA; J gene: TRBJ2-5; CDR3 protein: CASLRGRGGETQYF; CDR3 DNA: TGTGCCAGTTTACGGGGGAGGGGGGGAGAGACCCAGTACTTC
V gene: TRBV2; D gene: TRBD1; clone size: NA; J gene: TRBJ1-5; CDR3 protein: CASSGTGGHQPQHF; CDR3 DNA: TGTGCCAGCAGCGGGACAGGGGGCCATCAGCCCCAGCATTTT
V gene: TRBV12-3/TRBV12-4; D gene: NA; clone size: many; J gene: TRBJ1-5; CDR3 protein: CASSSTNLYQPQHF; CDR3 DNA: TGTGCCAGCAGCTCGACAAACCTTTATCAGCCCCAGCATTTT